This TCR beta chain stems from a study of beta chain features in type 1 diabetes. The study, taken as a whole, reports: Researchers caution that PCR might favor shorter templates, equally among patients and controls. When VDJ junctions were examined, type 1 diabetes patients showed fewer insertions and more deletions. Patients showed naive, central memory and Treg TCRB repertoires that appeared more similar than those of healthy donors. Patients with Type 1 diabetes showed moderately but significantly shorter TCRB CDR3s in all four CD4+ subsets.

Concerning this clone: Antigen: not known.

There was one heparinised blood draw per donor, averaging approximately 120 mL. Germline CDR1 reads SNHLY; CDR2 reads FYNNEI. V shed 6 bases and J 3 bases; nucleotides not matched to a gene: 4. The length of the CDR3 is 15 residues. As every portion of the isolated RNA was reverse transcribed, the sequencing read expressed TCRB transcripts. Assay used: immunoSEQ multiplex PCR; TCRdb lists only in-frame clones, some missing. The table includes about 240,000 clones, around 14% detected once. The TCR sequence derives from a man between 25 and 39 years old with type 1 diabetes. The sequenced material came from naive CD4+ T cells from blood. The J gene is TRBJ2-6, the V gene TRBV2; 8 bases are a match to TRBD1. CDR3 residues: CASRETGVGANVLTF. The CDR3 DNA follows: TGTGCCAGCAGAGAGACAGGGGTTGGGGCCAACGTCCTGACTTTC.